This T cell receptor (beta chain) was profiled in a study of neurological immune-mediated disorders. Time point noted: technical triplicate 2. TCRdb reprocessed the 5' RACE reads via MiXCR and lists one record per CDR3 protein. The sample comprises tens of thousands of distinct CDR3 sequences, under 30% of which are singletons, and around 4.5% rests with the top ten. This CDR3 region has 15 residues. V shed 8 bases, J shed 7 bases, and the junction held 14 bases outside the gene matches. The germline V gene encodes CDR1 MNHNY and CDR2 SVGAGI (reference sequence). This clonotype was counted only a few times.

The TCR was taken from a man between 60 and 75 years old with HTLV-1-associated myelopathy (HAM/TSP). This rearrangement joins TRBV6-6 to TRBJ2-7, with 10 positions matching TRBD1. Material for sequencing was PBMCs. CDR3 DNA: TGTGCCAGCTTAGCCCGGGACAGGGGCCATGGGGAGCAGTACTTC. This gives the protein CASLARDRGHGEQYF.